This TCR beta chain was documented in a study of post-analysis software for immune sequencing data. Overall study context: Included courses were relapsing-remitting and secondary progressive multiple sclerosis; progressive-relapsing multiple sclerosis was also included. General observations from the study: Controls showed lower frequencies than patients for four to six TRBV segments, and TRBV5-6, TRBV5-1 and TRBV20-1 were among these. Strong co-clustering by F measure linked samples that shared a preparation batch.

With respect to this clonotype: Its antigen remains unidentified.

Unique molecular identifiers were present in the TCR beta cDNA libraries. When about 1 to 11 million T cells were used, they gave approximately 530,000 cDNA molecules. Via MiXCR, TCRdb re-called the PCR reads, giving one row per CDR3 protein. The repertoire holds about 570,000 distinct CDR3 sequences, around 36% seen once, with approximately 6% in the top ten. Germline CDR1 MNHNS, CDR2 SASEGT. This CDR3 region has 15 residues. V lost 6 bases to trimming and J lost 3 bases, with 15 bases between them. The sequence was collected from a girl under 18 with multiple sclerosis. The rearrangement uses TRBV6-1 and TRBJ1-5; D gene ambiguous. The sample comprised blood. CDR3: CASSAEQLFNQPQHF. In DNA form, the CDR3 reads TGTGCCAGCAGCGCCGAACAGCTCTTCAATCAGCCCCAGCATTTT.